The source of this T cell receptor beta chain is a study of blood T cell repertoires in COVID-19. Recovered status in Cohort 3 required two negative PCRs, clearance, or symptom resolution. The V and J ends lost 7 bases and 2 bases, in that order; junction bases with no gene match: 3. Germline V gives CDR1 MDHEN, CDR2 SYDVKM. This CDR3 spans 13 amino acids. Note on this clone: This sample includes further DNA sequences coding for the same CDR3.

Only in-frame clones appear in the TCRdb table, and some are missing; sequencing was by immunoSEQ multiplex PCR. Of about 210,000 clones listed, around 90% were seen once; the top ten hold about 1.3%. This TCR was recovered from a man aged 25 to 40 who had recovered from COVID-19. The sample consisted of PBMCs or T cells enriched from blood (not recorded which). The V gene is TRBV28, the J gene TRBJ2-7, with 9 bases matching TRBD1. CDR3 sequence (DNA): TGTGCCAGCACCCGGACAGGGGCCTACGAGCAGTACTTC. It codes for CASTRTGAYEQYF.